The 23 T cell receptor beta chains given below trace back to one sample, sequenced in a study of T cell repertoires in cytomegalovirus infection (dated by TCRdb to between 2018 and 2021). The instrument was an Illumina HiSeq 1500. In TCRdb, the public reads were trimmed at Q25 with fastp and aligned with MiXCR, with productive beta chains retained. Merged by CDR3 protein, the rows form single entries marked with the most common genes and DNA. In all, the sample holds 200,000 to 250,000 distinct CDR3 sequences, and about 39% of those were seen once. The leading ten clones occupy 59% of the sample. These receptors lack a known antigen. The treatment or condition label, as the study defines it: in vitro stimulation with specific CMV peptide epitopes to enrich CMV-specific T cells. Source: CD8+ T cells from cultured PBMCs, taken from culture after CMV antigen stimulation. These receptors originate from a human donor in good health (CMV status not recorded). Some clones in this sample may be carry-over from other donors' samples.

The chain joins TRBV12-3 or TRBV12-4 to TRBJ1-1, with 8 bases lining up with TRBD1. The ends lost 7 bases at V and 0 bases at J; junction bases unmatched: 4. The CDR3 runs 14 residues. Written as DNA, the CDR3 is TGTGCCAGCACCCGGACAGGGCTGAACACTGAAGCTTTCTTT. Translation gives CASTRTGLNTEAFF.

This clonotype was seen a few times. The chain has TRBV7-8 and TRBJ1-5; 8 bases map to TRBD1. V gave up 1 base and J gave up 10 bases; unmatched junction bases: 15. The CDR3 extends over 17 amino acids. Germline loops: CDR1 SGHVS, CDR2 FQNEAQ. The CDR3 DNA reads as TGTGCCAGCAGCTTAGGACCCCAGGGGGCCCCAGGTCGACCCCAGCATTTT. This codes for CASSLGPQGAPGRPQHF.

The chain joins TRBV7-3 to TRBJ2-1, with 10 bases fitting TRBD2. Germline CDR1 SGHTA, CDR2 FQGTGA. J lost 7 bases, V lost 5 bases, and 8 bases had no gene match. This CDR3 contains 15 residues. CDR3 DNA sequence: TGTGCCAGCAGCCCCGAGCGGGGGGGCTTAAATGAGCAGTTCTTC. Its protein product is CASSPERGGLNEQFF. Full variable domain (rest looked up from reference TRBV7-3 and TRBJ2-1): GAGVSQTPSNKVTEKGKYVELRCDPISGHTALYWYRQSLGQGPEFLIYFQGTGAADDSGLPNDRFFAVRPEGSVSTLKIQRTERGDSAVYLCASSPERGGLNEQFFGPGTRLTVL.

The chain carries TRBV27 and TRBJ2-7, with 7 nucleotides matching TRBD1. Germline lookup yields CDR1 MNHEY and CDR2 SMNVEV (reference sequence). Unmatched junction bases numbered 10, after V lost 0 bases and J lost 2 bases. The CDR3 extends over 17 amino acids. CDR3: CASSLSLSTGLTYEQYF. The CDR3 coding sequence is TGTGCCAGCAGTTTATCCCTTTCGACAGGGCTTACCTACGAGCAGTACTTC.

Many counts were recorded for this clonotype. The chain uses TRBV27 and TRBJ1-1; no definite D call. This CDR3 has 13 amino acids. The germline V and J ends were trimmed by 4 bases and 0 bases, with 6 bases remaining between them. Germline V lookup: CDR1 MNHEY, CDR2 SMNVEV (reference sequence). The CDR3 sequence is CASSYTVNTEAFF. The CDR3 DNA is TGTGCCAGCAGTTACACCGTGAACACTGAAGCTTTCTTT.

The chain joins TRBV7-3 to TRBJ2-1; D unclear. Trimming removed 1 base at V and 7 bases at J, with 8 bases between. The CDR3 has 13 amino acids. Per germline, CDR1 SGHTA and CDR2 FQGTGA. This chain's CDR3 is CASSLSVANEQFF. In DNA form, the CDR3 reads TGTGCCAGCAGCTTAAGTGTGGCTAATGAGCAGTTCTTC.

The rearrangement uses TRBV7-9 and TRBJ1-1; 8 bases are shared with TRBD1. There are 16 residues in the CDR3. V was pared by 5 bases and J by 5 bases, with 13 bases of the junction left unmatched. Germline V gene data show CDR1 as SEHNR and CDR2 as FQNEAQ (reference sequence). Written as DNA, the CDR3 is TGTGCCAGCAGCCCAGGGGGCCGAGGGGGCAAGACTGAAGCTTTCTTT. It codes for CASSPGGRGGKTEAFF.

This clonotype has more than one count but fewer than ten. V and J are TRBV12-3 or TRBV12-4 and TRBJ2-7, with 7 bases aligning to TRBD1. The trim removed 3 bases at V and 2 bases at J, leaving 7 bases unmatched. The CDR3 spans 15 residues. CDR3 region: CASSFKQGLPYEQYF. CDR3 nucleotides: TGTGCCAGCAGTTTCAAACAGGGGCTTCCCTACGAGCAGTACTTC.

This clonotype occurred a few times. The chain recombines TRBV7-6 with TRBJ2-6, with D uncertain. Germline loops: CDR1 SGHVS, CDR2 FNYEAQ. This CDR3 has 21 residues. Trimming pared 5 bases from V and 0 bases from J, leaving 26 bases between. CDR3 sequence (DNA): TGTGCCAGCAGCCCTAGGTTAACAGCGAACCAAGAAATCTCTGGGGCCAACGTCCTGACTTTC. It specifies CASSPRLTANQEISGANVLTF.

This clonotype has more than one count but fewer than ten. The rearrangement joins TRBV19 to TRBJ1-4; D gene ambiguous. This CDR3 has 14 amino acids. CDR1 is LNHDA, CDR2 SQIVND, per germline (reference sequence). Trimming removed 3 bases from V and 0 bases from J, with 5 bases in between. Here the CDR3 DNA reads TGTGCCAGTAGTATCCGTGCAACTAATGAAAAACTGTTTTTT. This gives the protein CASSIRATNEKLFF.

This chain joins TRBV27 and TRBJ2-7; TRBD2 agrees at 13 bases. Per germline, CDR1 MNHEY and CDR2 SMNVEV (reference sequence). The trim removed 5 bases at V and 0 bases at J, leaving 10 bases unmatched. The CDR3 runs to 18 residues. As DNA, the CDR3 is TGTGCCAGCAGTCTAGCCGGGACTAGCGGGACCTACTCCTACGAGCAGTACTTC. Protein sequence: CASSLAGTSGTYSYEQYF.

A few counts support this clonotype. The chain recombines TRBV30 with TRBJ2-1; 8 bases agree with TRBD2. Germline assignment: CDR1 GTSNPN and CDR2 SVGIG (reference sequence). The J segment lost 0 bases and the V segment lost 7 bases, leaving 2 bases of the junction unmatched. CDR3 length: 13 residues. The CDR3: CAFREGSYNEQFF. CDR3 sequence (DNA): TGTGCCTTCCGGGAGGGCTCCTACAATGAGCAGTTCTTC.

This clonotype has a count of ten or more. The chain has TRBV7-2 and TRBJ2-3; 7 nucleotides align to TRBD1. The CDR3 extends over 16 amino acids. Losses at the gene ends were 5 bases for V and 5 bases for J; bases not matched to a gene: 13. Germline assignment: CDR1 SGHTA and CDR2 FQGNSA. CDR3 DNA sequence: TGTGCCAGCAGCCGGCTACCGGGACAGAATAGAGATACGCAGTATTTT. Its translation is CASSRLPGQNRDTQYF.

CDR3 bases: TGTGCCAGCAGGGGACAGCAGGGCATAATGGACTACACCTTC. Translating it yields CASRGQQGIMDYTF. The chain joins TRBV2 to TRBJ1-2, with 7 bases that match TRBD1. This CDR3 has 14 residues. V shed 6 bases and J 10 bases; nucleotides not matched to a gene: 14. Germline-derived CDR1 and CDR2 are SNHLY and FYNNEI.

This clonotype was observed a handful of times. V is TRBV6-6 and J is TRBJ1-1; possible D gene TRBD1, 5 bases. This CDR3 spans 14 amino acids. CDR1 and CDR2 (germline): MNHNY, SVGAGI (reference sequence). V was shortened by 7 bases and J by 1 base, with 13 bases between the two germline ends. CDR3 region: CASTLQASNTEAFF. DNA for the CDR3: TGTGCCAGCACCCTACAGGCGTCGAACACTGAAGCTTTCTTT.

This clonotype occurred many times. CDR3 sequence: CASSPAYEQYF. CDR3 sequence (DNA): TGTGCCAGCAGCCCAGCCTACGAGCAGTACTTC. The chain combines TRBV7-2 with TRBJ2-7; D is uncertain. The germline CDR1 and CDR2 sequences are SGHTA and FQGNSA. The CDR3 has 11 amino acids. V was trimmed by 5 bases and J by 2 bases, leaving 4 bases between them.

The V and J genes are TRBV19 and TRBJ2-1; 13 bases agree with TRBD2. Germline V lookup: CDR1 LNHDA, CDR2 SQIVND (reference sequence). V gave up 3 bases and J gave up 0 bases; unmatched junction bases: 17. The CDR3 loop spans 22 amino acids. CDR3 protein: CASSMVTRTSGSEPSSYNEQFF. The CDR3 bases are TGTGCCAGTAGTATGGTAACCCGGACTAGCGGGAGTGAACCTAGCTCCTACAATGAGCAGTTCTTC.

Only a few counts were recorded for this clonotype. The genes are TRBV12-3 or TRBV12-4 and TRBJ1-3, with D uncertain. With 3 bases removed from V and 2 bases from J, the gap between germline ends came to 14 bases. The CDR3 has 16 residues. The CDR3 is CASSFIRTVTGNTIYF. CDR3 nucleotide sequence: TGTGCCAGCAGTTTCATCAGAACAGTAACTGGAAACACCATATATTTT.

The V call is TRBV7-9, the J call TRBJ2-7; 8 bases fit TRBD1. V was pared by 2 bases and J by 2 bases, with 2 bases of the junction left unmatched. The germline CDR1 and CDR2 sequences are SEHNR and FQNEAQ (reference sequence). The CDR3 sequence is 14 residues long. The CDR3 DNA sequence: TGTGCCAGCAGCTTATTACAGGGGGCCTACGAGCAGTACTTC. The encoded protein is CASSLLQGAYEQYF.

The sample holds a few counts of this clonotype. CDR3 coding DNA: TGTGCCAGCAGCTTCGATGGGACGGCAAATGGCCACGAGCAGTACTTC. This encodes CASSFDGTANGHEQYF. The gene calls are TRBV7-2 and TRBJ2-7; either TRBD1 or TRBD2 may fit D (5 bases each). V dropped 3 bases and J dropped 5 bases, with 20 bases sitting between them. CDR1 and CDR2 from the germline V gene are SGHTA and FQGNSA. The length of the CDR3 is 16 residues.

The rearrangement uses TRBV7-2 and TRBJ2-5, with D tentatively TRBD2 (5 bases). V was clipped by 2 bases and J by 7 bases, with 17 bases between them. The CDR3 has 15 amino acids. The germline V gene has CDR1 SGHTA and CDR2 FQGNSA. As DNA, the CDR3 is TGTGCCAGCAGCTTATGGCGGAGGCGCGGAGGGACCCAGTACTTC. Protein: CASSLWRRRGGTQYF.

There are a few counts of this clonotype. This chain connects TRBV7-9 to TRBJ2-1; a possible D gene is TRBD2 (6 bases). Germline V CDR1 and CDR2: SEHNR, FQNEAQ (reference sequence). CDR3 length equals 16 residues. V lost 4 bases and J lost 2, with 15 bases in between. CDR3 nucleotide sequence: TGTGCCAGCAGCTCCGATCAGACTAGAACCTACAATGAGCAGTTCTTC. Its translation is CASSSDQTRTYNEQFF.

CDR3 DNA: TGTGCCAGCAGCCTACCCGACAGGGATAGAAGGAACGAAAAACTGTTTTTT. It yields the protein CASSLPDRDRRNEKLFF. The chain recombines TRBV7-9 with TRBJ1-4, with 7 bases lining up with TRBD1. CDR1 and CDR2 (germline): SEHNR, FQNEAQ (reference sequence). The CDR3 contains 17 residues. Trimming at V came to 5 bases and at J to 8 bases, leaving 17 bases not matched to a gene.